The 26 T cell receptor beta chains in this list originate from one sample, sequenced in a study of blood T cell repertoires in COVID-19. Some clones are missing from TCRdb's copy, which holds only in-frame ones; the method was immunoSEQ multiplex PCR. The sample gives about 190,000 clones, approximately 88% of which show up once; around 6.6% is in the top ten. What was sequenced was peripheral blood. The source is a man aged 40-55 years with acute or convalescent COVID-19.

The V gene is TRBV24-1, the J gene TRBJ1-2; D call uncertain. The germline V gene has CDR1 KGHDR and CDR2 SFDVKD. This CDR3 spans 18 amino acids. Trimming removed 0 bases at V and 4 bases at J, with 20 bases between. Here the CDR3 DNA reads TGTGCCACCAGTGATTTGAGAGACACCACCCTCAGCTTCTATGGCTACACCTTC. As protein: CATSDLRDTTLSFYGYTF.

The J gene is TRBJ2-3, the V gene TRBV15, with 8 bases aligning to TRBD2. Trimming took 1 base from V and 0 from J; bases not matched to a gene: 3. Germline V gives CDR1 LNHNV, CDR2 YYDKDF (reference sequence). The CDR3 has 16 amino acids. The CDR3 region is CATSRGASGSTDTQYF. DNA of the CDR3: TGTGCCACCAGCAGAGGTGCTAGCGGGAGCACAGATACGCAGTATTTT. Supplemented by reference TRBV15 and TRBJ2-3, the full variable domain reads DAMVIQNPRYQVTQFGKPVTLSCSQTLNHNVMYWYQQKSSQAPKLLFHYYDKDFNNEADTPDNFQSRRPNTSFCFLDIRSPGLGDTAMYLCATSRGASGSTDTQYFGPGTRLTVL.

This rearrangement joins TRBV6-5 to TRBJ1-3; D not resolved. V lost 7 bases, J lost 0 bases, and 4 bases lay in between. This CDR3 comprises 12 residues. The V gene's germline CDR1 is MNHEY and CDR2 SVGAGI. CDR3 residues: CASTSSGNTIYF. The CDR3 DNA is TGTGCCAGCACCAGCTCTGGAAACACCATATATTTT.

The genes are TRBV30 and TRBJ1-1, with 10 bases matching TRBD1. Germline loops: CDR1 GTSNPN, CDR2 SVGIG (reference sequence). This CDR3 has 13 residues. CDR3 in DNA: TGTGCATGGGACAGGGGATTTAACACTGAAGCTTTCTTT. It is translated as CAWDRGFNTEAFF. Combining the CDR3 with reference TRBV30 and TRBJ1-1 gives the whole variable domain SQTIHQWPATLVQPVGSPLSLECTVEGTSNPNLYWYRQAAGRGLQLLFYSVGIGQISSEVPQNLSASRPQDRQFILSSKKLLLSDSGFYLCAWDRGFNTEAFFGQGTRLTVV.

This clone was found once. The rearrangement links TRBV18 to TRBJ2-7, with TRBD1 identical over 9 bases. The CDR3 spans 15 residues. CDR1 is KGHSH, CDR2 LQKENI, per germline. J gave up 3 bases and V 3 bases, and 6 bases lay outside the gene matches. This CDR3 is CASSPGQGLIYEQYF. CDR3 sequence (DNA): TGTGCCAGCTCACCCGGACAGGGGCTAATCTACGAGCAGTACTTC.

V gene TRBV6-2 or TRBV6-3 combines with J gene TRBJ1-2; TRBD1 matches 8 bases. Germline V gene data show CDR1 as MNHEY and CDR2 as SVGEGT. The length of the CDR3 is 14 residues. J lost 8 bases, V lost 5 bases, and 10 bases had no gene match. For the CDR3, the DNA is TGTGCCAGCAGTCCCCGACAGGGGACCGGCGGCTACACCTTC. It encodes CASSPRQGTGGYTF.

A word on this clone: At the DNA level, this CDR3 is encoded by other sequences in the same sample as well. The chain is built from TRBV2 and TRBJ2-7; D gene uncertain. The V and J ends lost 6 bases and 1 base respectively, with 4 bases between them. CDR1 is SNHLY, CDR2 FYNNEI, per germline. The CDR3 consists of 11 residues. CDR3 residues: CASSPSYEQYF. The CDR3 DNA reads TGTGCCAGCAGCCCTTCCTACGAGCAGTACTTC.

The V call is TRBV7-8, the J call TRBJ1-1, with D uncertain. From germline, CDR1 is SGHVS and CDR2 FQNEAQ. Trimming took off 3 bases at V and 1 base at J, with 9 bases between the two ends. The CDR3 loop spans 14 amino acids. CDR3 in amino acids: CASSFSTRNTEAFF. The CDR3, as DNA: TGTGCCAGCAGCTTCTCGACACGGAACACTGAAGCTTTCTTT.

This clone came up a few times. In DNA form, the CDR3 reads TGTGCCAGTAGTATAAGGGACAGTCTGAACACTGAAGCTTTCTTT. Translation: CASSIRDSLNTEAFF. This rearrangement joins TRBV19 to TRBJ1-1, with 7 bases matching TRBD1. Germline V gene sequence: CDR1 LNHDA, CDR2 SQIVND (reference sequence). Losses at the gene ends were 2 bases for V and 0 bases for J; bases not matched to a gene: 3. This CDR3 contains 15 residues. The variable domain in full, with the rest retrieved from reference TRBV19 and TRBJ1-1, is DGGITQSPKYLFRKEGQNVTLSCEQNLNHDAMYWYRQDPGQGLRLIYYSQIVNDFQKGDIAEGYSVSREKKESFPLTVTSAQKNPTAFYLCASSIRDSLNTEAFFGQGTRLTVV.

This chain joins TRBV9 and TRBJ2-1; D gene ambiguous. The ends were cut back, 0 bases at V and 1 base at J, with 8 bases in the middle. The CDR3 has 15 amino acids. CDR1 and CDR2 from the germline V gene are SGDLS and YYNGEE. The CDR3 sequence: CASSVGPGSYNEQFF. The CDR3, as DNA: TGTGCCAGCAGCGTAGGACCGGGTTCCTACAATGAGCAGTTCTTC.

The chain joins TRBV5-1 to TRBJ1-2; 8 positions match TRBD1. CDR3 length: 16 residues. V lost 5 bases, J lost 4 bases, and 13 bases stayed unmatched. Germline V gene sequence: CDR1 SGHRS, CDR2 YFSETQ. Here the CDR3 reads CASSFGQTGAGYGYTF. The CDR3 coding sequence is TGCGCCAGCAGTTTTGGGCAGACAGGGGCGGGCTATGGCTACACCTTC.

The V gene is TRBV11-2, the J gene TRBJ1-2; a possible D gene is TRBD1 (6 bases). This CDR3 contains 14 residues. Germline CDR1 reads SGHAT; CDR2 reads FQNNGV. Trimming removed 1 base at V and 7 bases at J, with 13 bases between. CDR3 protein: CASSLVAGEFGYTF. DNA of the CDR3: TGTGCCAGCAGCTTAGTAGCAGGGGAATTTGGCTACACCTTC.

This chain uses TRBV19 with TRBJ1-1, with 7 bases fitting TRBD1. Germline V CDR1 and CDR2: LNHDA, SQIVND (reference sequence). The CDR3 extends over 15 amino acids. Trimming took 5 bases from V and 0 from J; bases not matched to a gene: 6. DNA for the CDR3: TGTGCCAGTAGTTCAGACAGGGACCTGAACACTGAAGCTTTCTTT. Residues: CASSSDRDLNTEAFF.

The genes are TRBV6-5 and TRBJ2-5, with a weak D call TRBD2 (6 bases). The germline V gene encodes CDR1 MNHEY and CDR2 SVGAGI. V lost 6 bases and J 0 bases, leaving 14 bases between the germline ends. The CDR3 loop spans 15 amino acids. The CDR3 region is CASSPRDWHQETQYF. CDR3 in DNA: TGTGCCAGCAGCCCCAGGGACTGGCACCAAGAGACCCAGTACTTC.

This chain links TRBV6-5 with TRBJ1-2; 8 nucleotides match TRBD1. The CDR3 length is 15 residues. The V gene's germline CDR1 is MNHEY and CDR2 SVGAGI. Unmatched junction bases numbered 12, after V lost 4 bases and J lost 8 bases. CDR3 in DNA: TGTGCCAGCAGTTCGGGGGCAGGGGGCATCCAGGGCTACACCTTC. Amino acids: CASSSGAGGIQGYTF.

The gene calls are TRBV28 and TRBJ1-2; D might be TRBD1 (5 bases). From germline, CDR1 is MDHEN and CDR2 SYDVKM. CDR3 length equals 13 residues. Trimming pared 7 bases from V and 4 bases from J, leaving 13 bases between. The CDR3 reads CASTLGGVYGYTF. CDR3 coding DNA: TGTGCCAGCACCCTCGGGGGGGTCTATGGCTACACCTTC.

The chain carries TRBV27 and TRBJ2-7; a weak D match, TRBD2 (6 bases). The germline V gene encodes CDR1 MNHEY and CDR2 SMNVEV (reference sequence). The CDR3 is made up of 16 amino acids. Trimming removed 0 bases at V and 2 bases at J, with 14 bases between. This CDR3 is CASSLSGGALTYEQYF. CDR3 bases: TGTGCCAGCAGTTTATCTGGCGGGGCCCTTACCTACGAGCAGTACTTC.

The chain uses TRBV4-1 and TRBJ2-3; 9 bases line up with TRBD2. The CDR3 totals 16 residues. V trimming: 0 bases; J trimming: 3 bases; junction bases outside the gene matches: 4. Germline CDR1 is MGHRA and CDR2 is YSYEKL. CDR3 protein: CASSQEAGGSTDTQYF. CDR3 nucleotides: TGCGCCAGCAGCCAAGAAGCGGGGGGTAGTACAGATACGCAGTATTTT.

This sequence joins TRBV11-2 and TRBJ2-3, with D perhaps matching TRBD2 (6 bases). The CDR3 consists of 15 residues. Deletions cut 7 bases from V and 3 bases from J, with 17 bases between. Germline-derived CDR1 and CDR2 are SGHAT and FQNNGV. Written as DNA, the CDR3 is TGTGCCAGCACCCTAGCGAGTCAAAGGACAGATACGCAGTATTTT. Residues: CASTLASQRTDTQYF.

The gene calls are TRBV28 and TRBJ2-7, with D maybe TRBD2 (5 bases). The germline V gene encodes CDR1 MDHEN and CDR2 SYDVKM. CDR3 length: 14 amino acids. Deletions cut 2 bases from V and 3 bases from J, with 11 bases between. CDR3 region: CASSLEGSLYEQYF. CDR3 nucleotides: TGTGCCAGCAGTTTAGAAGGGAGTCTCTACGAGCAGTACTTC.

The V call is TRBV7-9, the J call TRBJ1-3; the match to TRBD1 covers 10 bases. Looked up from germline, CDR1 is SEHNR and CDR2 is FQNEAQ (reference sequence). After removal of 4 bases from V and 2 bases from J, the junction contained 2 bases not matched to a gene. This CDR3 has 15 amino acids. The chain's CDR3 is CASSSDRGPGNTIYF. CDR3 nucleotide sequence: TGTGCCAGCAGCTCCGACAGGGGGCCTGGAAACACCATATATTTT.

The CDR3 is CASRGQGASQPQHF. DNA of the CDR3: TGTGCCAGCAGGGGACAGGGGGCAAGTCAGCCCCAGCATTTT. The chain has TRBV6-5 and TRBJ1-5; TRBD1 matches at 12 bases. Germline V gene lookup returns CDR1 MNHEY and CDR2 SVGAGI. The CDR3 is made up of 14 amino acids. V lost 6 bases to trimming and J lost 6 bases; unmatched junction nucleotides: 3.

The rearrangement links TRBV7-2 to TRBJ2-5; the match to TRBD2 covers 15 bases. This CDR3 has 18 amino acids. Germline CDR1 reads SGHTA; CDR2 reads FQGNSA. With 5 bases clipped from V and 3 bases from J, the junction kept 10 bases outside the gene matches. The CDR3, as DNA: TGTGCCAGCAGCCCAGGACTAGCGGGGGGGCCTGAAAAAGAGACCCAGTACTTC. This encodes CASSPGLAGGPEKETQYF.

The gene calls are TRBV6-5 and TRBJ1-2; tentatively, D is TRBD1 (6 bases). Germline V gene data show CDR1 as MNHEY and CDR2 as SVGAGI. CDR3 length equals 15 residues. Deletions cut 2 bases from V and 1 base from J, with 11 bases between. The CDR3 loop is CASSYTAGVNYGYTF. CDR3 bases: TGTGCCAGCAGTTACACGGCAGGGGTTAACTATGGCTACACCTTC.

The chain employs TRBV18 and TRBJ1-1, with 9 bases fitting TRBD1. Germline assignment: CDR1 KGHSH and CDR2 LQKENI. The CDR3 has 20 amino acids. J lost 1 base, V lost 3 bases, and 18 bases had no gene match. CDR3 residues: CASSPRQGVSSLGPNTEAFF. In DNA, the CDR3 is TGTGCCAGCTCACCTCGACAGGGGGTGTCATCTCTCGGACCGAACACTGAAGCTTTCTTT. Complete variable domain (other parts from reference TRBV18 and TRBJ1-1): NAGVMQNPRHLVRRRGQEARLRCSPMKGHSHVYWYRQLPEEGLKFMVYLQKENIIDESGMPKERFSAEFPKEGPSILRIQQVVRGDSAAYFCASSPRQGVSSLGPNTEAFFGQGTRLTVV.

This chain connects TRBV10-3 to TRBJ1-3; weak D call: TRBD1 (6 bases). Trimming removed 9 bases at V and 0 bases at J, with 15 bases between. The CDR3 covers 15 residues. Germline V gene data show CDR1 as ENHRY and CDR2 as SYGVKD. The CDR3 DNA reads TGTGCCATAAGACGCCGGGACAACTCTGGAAACACCATATATTTT. The encoded protein is CAIRRRDNSGNTIYF.